This T cell receptor beta chain was identified in a study of T-cell reconstitution after alpha-beta-depleted transplantation in children. Findings and limits, study-wide: As was reported, about two months after transplant, alpha-beta T cells came from several hundred expanded graft clones.

This clonotype came up many times. Its target is not known. CDR3 length: 18 amino acids. The germline V and J ends were trimmed by 0 bases and 2 bases, with 23 bases remaining between them. Germline lookup yields CDR1 SQVTM and CDR2 ANQGSEA. The library targeted TCRbeta and was prepared with unique molecular identifiers. TCRdb fed the PCR reads into MiXCR, producing one record per CDR3 protein. Among 550,000 to 800,000 distinct CDR3 sequences listed, over 10% were seen once. This sample comprised PBMCs, obtained before TCRalphabeta/CD19-depleted stem cell transplant. This TCR was sampled from a girl between 2 and 10 years old with congenital amegakaryocytic thrombocytopenia, due to receive a stem cell transplant. The V and J genes are TRBV29-1 and TRBJ2-7, with D tentatively TRBD1 (6 bases). CDR3 region: CSVEDLVGEGTPTYEQYF. The DNA of the CDR3 is TGCAGCGTTGAAGATCTTGTGGGAGAAGGGACACCAACCTACGAGCAGTACTTC.